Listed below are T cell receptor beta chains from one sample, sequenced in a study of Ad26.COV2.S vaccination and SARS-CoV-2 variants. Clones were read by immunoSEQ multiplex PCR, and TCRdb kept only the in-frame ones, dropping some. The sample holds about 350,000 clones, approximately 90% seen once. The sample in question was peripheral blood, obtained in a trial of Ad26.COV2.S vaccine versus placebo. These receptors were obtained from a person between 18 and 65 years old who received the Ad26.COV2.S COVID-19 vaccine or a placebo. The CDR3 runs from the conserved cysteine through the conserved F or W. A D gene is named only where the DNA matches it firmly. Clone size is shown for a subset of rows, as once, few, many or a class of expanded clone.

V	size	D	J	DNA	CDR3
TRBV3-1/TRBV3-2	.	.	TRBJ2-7	TGTGCCAGCAGCCAACCAGGGGCCTCCTACGAGCAGTACTTC	CASSQPGASYEQYF
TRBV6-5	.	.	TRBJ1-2	TGTGCCAGCAGCGCGACCGCGGTCTATGGCTACACCTTC	CASSATAVYGYTF
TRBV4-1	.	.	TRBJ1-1	TGCGCCAGCAGCCAGCCCGGGGTAGGAGCGAACACTGAAGCTTTCTTT	CASSQPGVGANTEAFF
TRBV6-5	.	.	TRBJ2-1	TGTGCCAGCAGTCCGGCAGGGGAAGGCAATGAGCAGTTCTTC	CASSPAGEGNEQFF
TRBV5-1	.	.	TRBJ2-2	TGCGCCAGCAGCCCCGGGTCTTCCTGGGAGCTGTTTTTT	CASSPGSSWELFF
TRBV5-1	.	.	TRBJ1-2	TGCGCCAGCAGCTTCCAGGGTGATGGCTACACCTTC	CASSFQGDGYTF
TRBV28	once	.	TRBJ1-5	TGTGCCAGCAGTTTCACCCGAAGGATCAATCAGCCCCAGCATTTT	CASSFTRRINQPQHF
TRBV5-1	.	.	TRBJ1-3	TGCGCCAGCAGCCTTGAGCCTTCTGGAAACACCATATATTTT	CASSLEPSGNTIYF
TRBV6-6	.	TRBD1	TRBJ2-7	TGTGCCAGCAGTGGGACAGGGGTGGGCGAGCAGTACTTC	CASSGTGVGEQYF
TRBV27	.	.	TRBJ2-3	TGTGCCAGCAGAATCAGGGACCCAGGGACAGATACGCAGTATTTT	CASRIRDPGTDTQYF
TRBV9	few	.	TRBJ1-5	TGTGCCAGCCACCTTCGAGGGGGGCATCAGCCCCAGCATTTT	CASHLRGGHQPQHF
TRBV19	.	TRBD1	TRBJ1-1	TGTGCCCCTGTTCAAGGGGGCGACACTGAAGCTTTCTTT	CAPVQGGDTEAFF
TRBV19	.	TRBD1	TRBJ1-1	TGTGCCAGTAGTACAGGGGGCATGAACACTGAAGCTTTCTTT	CASSTGGMNTEAFF
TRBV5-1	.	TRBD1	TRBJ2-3	TGCGCCAGCAGCTTACAGGGGCTCGCAGATACGCAGTATTTT	CASSLQGLADTQYF
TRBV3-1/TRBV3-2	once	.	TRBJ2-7	TGTGCCAGCAGCCAAGATACAGTATCCTACGAGCAGTACTTC	CASSQDTVSYEQYF
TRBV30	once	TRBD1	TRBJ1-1	TGTGCCTGGAGTGGGGTACAGGGGCTCGGCACTGAAGCTTTCTTT	CAWSGVQGLGTEAFF
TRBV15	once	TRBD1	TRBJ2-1	TGTGCCACCAGCAGAGACCTGACAGGGTCTAATGAGCAGTTCTTC	CATSRDLTGSNEQFF
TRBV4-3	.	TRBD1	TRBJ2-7	TGCGCCAGCAGCCCCGGGACAGGAACATGGCACGAGCAGTACTTC	CASSPGTGTWHEQYF
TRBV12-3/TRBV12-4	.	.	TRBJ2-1	TGTGCCAGCACCGGGGGTCGCGATGAGCAGTTCTTC	CASTGGRDEQFF
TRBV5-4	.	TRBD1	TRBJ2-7	TGTGCCAGCAGCTGGACAGGGTATGGAGTCTACGAGCAGTACTTC	CASSWTGYGVYEQYF
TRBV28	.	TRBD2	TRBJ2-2	TGTGCCAGCAGCTCACCGGGACTAGCTAACACCGGGGAGCTGTTTTTT	CASSSPGLANTGELFF
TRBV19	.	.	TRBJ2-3	TGTGCCAGTAGTAGCCGGGACGCCACAGATACGCAGTATTTT	CASSSRDATDTQYF
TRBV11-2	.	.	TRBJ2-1	TGTGCCAGCAGCTTAGGTCGAGGAGCATGGGATGAGCAGTTCTTC	CASSLGRGAWDEQFF
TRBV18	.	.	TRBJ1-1	TGTGCCAGCTCACCACGACGGGGGCAAGGAAACACTGAAGCTTTCTTT	CASSPRRGQGNTEAFF
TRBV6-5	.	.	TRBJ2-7	TGTGCCAGCAGAGACTACGAGCAGTACTTC	CASRDYEQYF
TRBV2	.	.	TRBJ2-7	TGTGCCAGCAGTGATAGAGGTGTCTCCTACGAGCAGTACTTC	CASSDRGVSYEQYF
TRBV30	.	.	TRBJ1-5	TGTGCCTGGAGTGTATATGGGAGTGGCAATCAGCCCCAGCATTTT	CAWSVYGSGNQPQHF
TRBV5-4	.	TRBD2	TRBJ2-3	TGTGCCAGCAGCTTGGAAACTAGCGGAGGCACAGATACGCAGTATTTT	CASSLETSGGTDTQYF
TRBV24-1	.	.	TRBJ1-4	TGTGCCACCAGTCAGGGCCAGGGAGAAAAACTGTTTTTT	CATSQGQGEKLFF
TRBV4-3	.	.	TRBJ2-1	TGCGCCAGCAGCCAAGACGTCGGGGGGCCATACAATGAGCAGTTCTTC	CASSQDVGGPYNEQFF
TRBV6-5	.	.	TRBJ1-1	TGTGCCAGCAGTTATGAGGGGAGGAGGAACACTGAAGCTTTCTTT	CASSYEGRRNTEAFF
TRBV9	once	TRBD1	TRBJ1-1	TGTGCCAGTGGACAGGGCGGGACTGAAGCTTTCTTT	CASGQGGTEAFF
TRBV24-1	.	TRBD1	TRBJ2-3	TGTGCCACCAGTGATCCCCGACAGGGGTCAGATACGCAGTATTTT	CATSDPRQGSDTQYF